Each of the 21 T cell receptor beta chains below was sequenced from the same sample in a study of blood T cell repertoires in COVID-19. Sequenced by immunoSEQ multiplex PCR; TCRdb stores in-frame clones only, minus some. This sample has around 200,000 clones, with approximately 80% found just once. Source material: peripheral blood. The origin of the receptors is a woman between 35 and 50 years old with COVID-19, enrolled during active disease.

The chain employs TRBV27 and TRBJ2-7, with D maybe TRBD1 (7 bases). CDR3 length: 13 residues. Germline CDR1 MNHEY, CDR2 SMNVEV (reference sequence). V was clipped by 4 bases and J by 6 bases, with 13 bases between them. CDR3 DNA sequence: TGTGCCAGCAGTTATAACAGGGGAGGCGAGCAGTACTTC. As protein: CASSYNRGGEQYF.

The V gene is TRBV6-5, the J gene TRBJ2-7; D not certain. The germline V gene encodes CDR1 MNHEY and CDR2 SVGAGI. V lost 8 bases, J lost 0 bases, and 11 bases lay in between. The CDR3 sequence is 13 residues long. CDR3 region: CASLDPYSYEQYF. The CDR3 nucleotides are TGTGCCAGCCTAGACCCGTACTCCTACGAGCAGTACTTC.

The CDR3, as DNA: TGTGCCAGCAGTCTTATATCGGGGGACAGGCAAACGGGTAGGACAGATACGCAGTATTTT. It encodes CASSLISGDRQTGRTDTQYF. The chain recombines TRBV28 with TRBJ2-3; 8 positions agree with TRBD1. This CDR3 spans 20 amino acids. The ends lost 5 bases at V and 3 bases at J; junction bases unmatched: 22. Germline loops: CDR1 MDHEN, CDR2 SYDVKM.

The rearrangement uses TRBV5-1 and TRBJ1-4; D not resolved. The V and J ends lost 1 base and 8 bases respectively, with 12 bases between them. This CDR3 has 14 residues. Looked up from germline, CDR1 is SGHRS and CDR2 is YFSETQ. The CDR3 DNA is TGCGCCAGCAGCTTGTCTGCTGAGGGAGAAAAACTGTTTTTT. Encoded protein: CASSLSAEGEKLFF.

V usage is TRBV27 and J usage is TRBJ2-1; 8 bases line up with TRBD1. Trimming removed 6 bases from V and 2 bases from J; junction bases left unmatched: 3. The CDR3 runs 14 residues. Germline V CDR1 and CDR2: MNHEY, SMNVEV (reference sequence). The CDR3 reads CASRTGEPYNEQFF. DNA for the CDR3: TGTGCCAGCAGGACAGGGGAACCCTACAATGAGCAGTTCTTC.

V usage is TRBV14 and J usage is TRBJ1-2, with 11 bases identical to TRBD1. This CDR3 comprises 15 residues. V gave up 0 bases and J gave up 8 bases; unmatched junction bases: 5. Germline-derived CDR1 and CDR2 are SGHDN and FVKESK. The CDR3 is CASSQDLGQGDGYTF. For the CDR3, the DNA is TGTGCCAGCAGCCAAGATCTGGGACAGGGGGACGGCTACACCTTC.

The chain has TRBV6-5 and TRBJ1-2; D unresolved. The germline CDR1 and CDR2 sequences are MNHEY and SVGAGI. This CDR3 contains 13 residues. V dropped 0 bases and J dropped 9 bases, with 11 bases sitting between them. The CDR3 region is CASSYSVSGSYTF. CDR3 nucleotides: TGTGCCAGCAGTTACTCTGTCTCGGGAAGCTACACCTTC.

The J gene is TRBJ1-2, the V gene TRBV6-5; D is possibly TRBD1 (6 bases). Germline CDR1 MNHEY, CDR2 SVGAGI. Trimming removed 8 bases at V and 4 bases at J, with 14 bases between. CDR3 length: 13 amino acids. CDR3 nucleotides: TGTGCCAGCCGGAACCAGGGGACCTATGGCTACACCTTC. This gives the protein CASRNQGTYGYTF.

The chain uses TRBV7-2 and TRBJ1-2; TRBD1 is a possible D gene (5 bases). This CDR3 has 13 amino acids. CDR1 and CDR2 (germline): SGHTA, FQGNSA. The germline V and J ends were trimmed by 1 base and 7 bases, with 10 bases remaining between them. CDR3 amino acids: CASSLDGALGYTF. The CDR3 nucleotides read TGTGCCAGCAGCTTAGATGGGGCGCTTGGCTACACCTTC.

This clone has only one observation. The genes are TRBV9 and TRBJ2-3, with 12 bases that match TRBD2. The CDR3 contains 17 residues. V shed 4 bases, J shed 4 bases, and the junction held 10 bases outside the gene matches. Germline V lookup: CDR1 SGDLS, CDR2 YYNGEE. The CDR3 loop is CASSTRTSGEDADTQYF. The CDR3 coding sequence is TGTGCCAGCAGCACCCGGACTAGCGGGGAGGATGCAGATACGCAGTATTTT. Full variable domain (outside the CDR3, taken from reference TRBV9 and TRBJ2-3): DSGVTQTPKHLITATGQRVTLRCSPRSGDLSVYWYQQSLDQGLQFLIQYYNGEERAKGNILERFSAQQFPDLHSELNLSSLELGDSALYFCASSTRTSGEDADTQYFGPGTRLTVL.

The chain recombines TRBV19 with TRBJ2-7, with a weak D call TRBD1 (6 bases). The CDR3 loop spans 15 amino acids. CDR1 and CDR2 from the germline V gene are LNHDA and SQIVND (reference sequence). Trimming cost V 7 bases and J 6 bases, with 22 bases left between them. The CDR3 DNA sequence: TGTGCCAGTACCCCCTTCCAGGGGTCTTCAGGCGAGCAGTACTTC. Residues: CASTPFQGSSGEQYF.

The V gene is TRBV10-3, the J gene TRBJ2-7, with no clear D. V lost 4 bases to trimming and J lost 0 bases, with 10 bases between them. The CDR3 covers 14 residues. Germline V gene sequence: CDR1 ENHRY, CDR2 SYGVKD. CDR3 DNA: TGTGCCATCAGTGGGGCAGCCAACTCCTACGAGCAGTACTTC. Translated: CAISGAANSYEQYF.

The chain is built from TRBV19 and TRBJ2-7; TRBD2 matches at 12 bases. CDR3 size: 19 residues. Germline loops: CDR1 LNHDA, CDR2 SQIVND (reference sequence). J gave up 1 base and V 5 bases, and 15 bases lay outside the gene matches. In DNA, the CDR3 is TGTGCCAGTAGTCAACACCAGGCCCAACTAGCGGGGGGTTCCTACGAGCAGTACTTC. This gives the protein CASSQHQAQLAGGSYEQYF.

Here the CDR3 reads CASSLRQGADTGELFF. The CDR3 nucleotides read TGTGCCAGCAGTTTGCGACAGGGGGCGGATACCGGGGAGCTGTTTTTT. This chain connects TRBV6-6 to TRBJ2-2; 10 nucleotides line up with TRBD1. Trimming took 4 bases from V and 5 from J; bases not matched to a gene: 7. The CDR3 runs to 16 residues. The germline CDR1 and CDR2 sequences are MNHNY and SVGAGI (reference sequence).

The chain uses TRBV29-1 and TRBJ1-2, with 9 bases identical to TRBD1. The CDR3 contains 13 residues. Germline-derived CDR1 and CDR2 are SQVTM and ANQGSEA. J gave up 8 bases and V 7 bases, and 11 bases lay outside the gene matches. This CDR3 reads CSAPGQGRRGYTF. Written as DNA, the CDR3 is TGCAGCGCCCCGGGACAGGGTCGGCGGGGCTACACCTTC. Supplemented by reference TRBV29-1 and TRBJ1-2, the full variable domain reads SAVISQKPSRDICQRGTSLTIQCQVDSQVTMMFWYRQQPGQSLTLIATANQGSEATYESGFVIDKFPISRPNLTFSTLTVSNMSPEDSSIYLCSAPGQGRRGYTFGSGTRLTVV.

This chain links TRBV29-1 with TRBJ2-1, with 10 bases aligning to TRBD2. Germline V gene lookup returns CDR1 SQVTM and CDR2 ANQGSEA. The CDR3 extends over 14 amino acids. With 4 bases clipped from V and 9 bases from J, the junction kept 9 bases outside the gene matches. Here the CDR3 reads CSVGPAGGVGEQFF. The CDR3 bases are TGCAGCGTTGGCCCAGCGGGAGGGGTTGGTGAGCAGTTCTTC.

This rearrangement joins TRBV10-3 to TRBJ2-5; TRBD1 matches at 7 bases. CDR3 length equals 12 residues. V lost 10 bases, J lost 5 bases, and 7 bases stayed unmatched. CDR1 and CDR2 (germline): ENHRY, SYGVKD. The CDR3 coding sequence is TGTGCCAGCACAGGGGATTTGGAGACCCAGTACTTC. This codes for CASTGDLETQYF.

This clone is a singleton in its sample. This chain links TRBV5-1 with TRBJ2-5; possible D gene TRBD2, 6 bases. The germline V gene has CDR1 SGHRS and CDR2 YFSETQ. V lost 2 bases, J lost 1 base, and 6 bases lay in between. This CDR3 contains 13 residues. CDR3 DNA: TGCGCCAGCAGCTTCGGGGGCCAAGAGACCCAGTACTTC. This gives the protein CASSFGGQETQYF.

For this clone: An end of the junction does not agree with germline; a read error may underlie this. This sequence joins TRBV3-1 (or the pseudogene TRBV3-2) and TRBJ1-2, with 7 bases fitting TRBD1. The CDR3 sequence is 15 residues long. CDR1 is LGHDT, CDR2 YNNKEL, per germline (reference sequence). The CDR3 DNA follows: TGTGCCAGCAGCAAAGACAGGGATTGGGGCTATGGCTACACCTTC. This codes for CASSKDRDWGYGYTF.

This clone was recorded once. The chain combines TRBV2 with TRBJ1-1; D is uncertain. This CDR3 comprises 13 residues. Germline V lookup: CDR1 SNHLY, CDR2 FYNNEI. V was pared by 6 bases and J by 3 bases, with 11 bases between. The DNA for the CDR3 is TGTGCCAGCAGGTCCTTAATAGACACTGAAGCTTTCTTT. This sequence encodes CASRSLIDTEAFF. The variable domain in full, completed from reference TRBV2 and TRBJ1-1, reads EPEVTQTPSHQVTQMGQEVILRCVPISNHLYFYWYRQILGQKVEFLVSFYNNEISEKSEIFDDQFSVERPDGSNFTLKIRSTKLEDSAMYFCASRSLIDTEAFFGQGTRLTVV.

The V gene is TRBV15, the J gene TRBJ2-7; 8 bases map to TRBD1. Germline V gene data show CDR1 as LNHNV and CDR2 as YYDKDF (reference sequence). The CDR3 is 14 amino acids. V was clipped by 5 bases and J by 5 bases; unmatched bases: 8. The CDR3 sequence is CATSPADRAHEQYF. CDR3 nucleotides: TGTGCCACCAGCCCGGCGGACAGGGCCCACGAGCAGTACTTC.